Listed below are T cell receptor beta chains from one sample, sequenced in a study of CD8 T cells in Susac syndrome. TCRdb re-analysed the immunoSEQ multiplex PCR reads in MiXCR, keeping a single row per CDR3 protein. In the table there are around 200,000 distinct CDR3 sequences, around 95% of which are singletons. Sequenced input: CD4+ T cells from PBMCs. The receptor source for this set is a human donor with Susac syndrome. Each CDR3 is given with its conserved first and last residue. The D gene is left open where the match is weak. Part of the rows lack a size; the others show once, few, many or a class for expanded clones.

j_call v_call clone_size d_call cdr3_aa cdr3_nt
TRBJ1-3 TRBV29-1 . TRBD1 CSALPTGLGNTIYF TGCAGCGCCCTTCCGACAGGGTTGGGAAACACCATATATTTT
TRBJ2-6 TRBV29-1 . . CSVEERAGVGANVLTF TGCAGCGTTGAAGAAAGGGCAGGGGTCGGGGCCAACGTCCTGACTTTC
TRBJ1-2 TRBV28 few TRBD1 CASSLVQGGYGYTF TGTGCCAGCAGTTTAGTACAGGGGGGATATGGCTACACCTTC
TRBJ1-6 TRBV13 . . CASSLQGSSPLHF TGTGCCAGCAGCTTACAGGGGAGTTCACCCCTCCACTTT
TRBJ2-1 TRBV5-1 . . CASRPDQRSYNEQFF TGCGCCAGCAGACCCGACCAGCGCTCCTACAATGAGCAGTTCTTC
TRBJ2-3 TRBV18 . TRBD2 CASSPSGGPDTQYF TGTGCCAGCTCACCTAGCGGGGGCCCAGATACGCAGTATTTT
TRBJ2-2 TRBV5-1 . TRBD1 CASSLGTGSPGELFF TGCGCCAGCAGCTTGGGGACAGGGAGTCCCGGGGAGCTGTTTTTT
TRBJ2-2 TRBV27 . TRBD1 CASRNPTGPPGELFF TGTGCCAGCCGGAACCCGACAGGGCCCCCCGGGGAGCTGTTTTTT
TRBJ1-5 TRBV25-1 . . CASSDTGPSNQPQHF TGTGCCAGCAGCGATACAGGGCCTAGCAATCAGCCCCAGCATTTT
TRBJ2-6 TRBV12-5 . . CASGPGLSGANVLTF TGTGCTAGTGGCCCCGGACTCTCTGGGGCCAACGTCCTGACTTTC
TRBJ2-7 TRBV12-3/TRBV12-4 . . CASSLAGFLYEQYF TGTGCCAGCAGTTTAGCAGGATTCCTCTACGAGCAGTACTTC
TRBJ2-1 TRBV24-1 . . CATSDAELGIYVF TGTGCCACCAGTGATGCGGAGCTAGGGATCTACGTCTTC
TRBJ2-1 TRBV6-4 . . CASSILALSSYNEQFF TGTGCCAGCAGTATTCTAGCGCTTAGCTCCTACAATGAGCAGTTCTTC
TRBJ2-1 TRBV29-1 . TRBD2 CSVDSASGVGQFF TGCAGCGTTGATTCGGCTAGCGGGGTAGGGCAGTTCTTC
TRBJ2-6 TRBV12-3/TRBV12-4 . . CASSLGSGANVLTF TGTGCCAGCAGTTTAGGTTCTGGGGCCAACGTCCTGACTTTC
TRBJ1-5 TRBV29-1 once TRBD1 CSVEEEGTGGYQPQHF TGCAGCGTTGAAGAAGAGGGGACAGGGGGCTATCAGCCCCAGCATTTT
TRBJ1-6 TRBV3-1 . . CASSQVVDSPLHF TGTGCCAGCAGCCAAGTCGTTGATTCACCCCTCCACTTT
TRBJ2-5 TRBV7-9 . TRBD2 CASSWGLAGQNSQETQYF TGTGCCAGCAGCTGGGGACTAGCGGGGCAAAACTCCCAAGAGACCCAGTACTTC
TRBJ1-5 TRBV6-2/TRBV6-3 . . CASSLQSNQPQHF TGTGCCAGCAGTTTACAGTCGAATCAGCCCCAGCATTTT
TRBJ2-3 TRBV24-1 . . CATSDTDTQYF TGTGCCACCAGTGATACAGATACGCAGTATTTT
TRBJ2-1 TRBV7-9 . TRBD2 CASRVSGENYNEQFF TGTGCCAGCAGGGTAAGCGGGGAAAACTACAATGAGCAGTTCTTC
TRBJ1-3 TRBV12-3/TRBV12-4 . . CASSLVISGNTIYF TGTGCCAGCAGTTTAGTCATCTCTGGAAACACCATATATTTT
TRBJ2-6 TRBV6-2/TRBV6-3 . . CASSYRRGSGANVLTF TGTGCCAGCAGTTACAGGCGGGGCTCTGGGGCCAACGTCCTGACTTTC
TRBJ1-2 TRBV12-3/TRBV12-4 once . CASSHNRENYGYTF TGTGCCAGCAGTCACAACCGGGAGAACTATGGCTACACCTTC
TRBJ2-1 TRBV27 . TRBD2 CASRLAGGNEQFF TGTGCCAGCAGACTAGCGGGGGGTAATGAGCAGTTCTTC
TRBJ1-2 TRBV20-1 . TRBD1 CSASGGGATDRGYTF TGCAGTGCCTCAGGGGGGGGCGCAACAGACAGGGGCTACACCTTC
TRBJ1-1 TRBV20-1 . . CSASRTGPEAFF TGCAGTGCTAGTAGAACAGGCCCTGAAGCTTTCTTT
TRBJ2-7 TRBV4-2 . TRBD2 CASSHRAGEYYEQYF TGTGCCAGCAGCCATCGAGCGGGGGAATACTACGAGCAGTACTTC
TRBJ1-2 TRBV20-1 once . CSARAAYGYTF TGCAGTGCTAGAGCCGCCTATGGCTACACCTTC
TRBJ2-3 TRBV29-1 . TRBD2 CSVDLPAGGADTQYF TGCAGCGTTGACCTACCAGCGGGGGGCGCAGATACGCAGTATTTT
TRBJ1-1 TRBV29-1 . . CSVDGGRNTEAFF TGCAGCGTTGACGGTGGGCGGAACACTGAAGCTTTCTTT
TRBJ2-7 TRBV10-3 . . CAISEYGTSYEQYF TGTGCCATCAGTGAGTATGGAACCAGCTACGAGCAGTACTTC
TRBJ1-2 TRBV28 once TRBD1 CASSQPSGDRGYGYTF TGTGCCAGCAGTCAACCATCGGGGGACAGGGGCTATGGCTACACCTTC